What follows is one T cell receptor (beta chain) and its context. The antigen remains unidentified. The sample has other DNA sequences that encode this CDR3 too. This entry belongs to a study of T cell responses to AZD1222 COVID-19 vaccine. About the study: Combined were second doses at about 4 or about 12 weeks. Findings and caveats of the study: Baseline serostatus was positive in only a handful of AZD1222 recipients. White British ancestry dominated among donors, who included more females, and clonal diversity was possibly underestimated.

The data were produced by immunoSEQ multiplex PCR, yet TCRdb's version contains in-frame clones alone and is incomplete. This table has about 100,000 clones, more than 90% appearing once. V lost 3 bases and J lost 6; bases outside the gene matches: 10. The V gene's germline CDR1 is MGHRA and CDR2 YSYEKL. The CDR3 runs 16 residues. Here the sequenced sample was peripheral blood, taken on day 0 of AZD1222 vaccination. This TCR was sampled from an adult in good health. The chain uses TRBV4-1 and TRBJ1-5; TRBD1 matches 8 bases. Written as DNA, the CDR3 is TGCGCCAGCAGCCAGGCGGACAGGGTGGGGAGTCAGCCCCAGCATTTT. As protein: CASSQADRVGSQPQHF.